Below are 23 T cell receptor beta chains sequenced from a single sample in a study of cytotoxic CD8 clonotypes in ibrutinib-treated CLL. Sequencing used immunoSEQ multiplex PCR; TCRdb keeps in-frame clones, though not all of them. Here the sample spans about 140,000 clones, about 76% being singletons. Here the sequenced sample was PBMCs, taken after 24 months of ibrutinib treatment. All receptors come from a human donor with chronic lymphocytic leukemia.

This sequence joins TRBV14 and TRBJ1-1; D not resolved. The CDR3 extends over 13 amino acids. V was cut by 2 bases and J by 2 bases, with 6 bases left in between. Germline-derived CDR1 and CDR2 are SGHDN and FVKESK. The CDR3 sequence is CASSQSINTEAFF. The CDR3 coding sequence is TGTGCCAGCAGCCAAAGTATAAACACTGAAGCTTTCTTT.

The V gene is TRBV4-3, the J gene TRBJ2-7; maybe TRBD2 (6 bases). Trimming left V 0 bases short and J 3 bases short, with 12 bases between. The CDR3 is 15 amino acids. Germline V gene data show CDR1 as LGHNA and CDR2 as YSLEER. The DNA for the CDR3 is TGCGCCAGCAGCCAAGAGGTTGGGGGGTTCTACGAGCAGTACTTC. Its translation: CASSQEVGGFYEQYF.

The chain carries TRBV5-1 and TRBJ2-1, with unresolved D. Germline V CDR1 and CDR2: SGHRS, YFSETQ. The CDR3 is 14 residues long. V was shortened by 0 bases and J by 0 bases, with 4 bases between the two germline ends. Written as DNA, the CDR3 is TGCGCCAGCAGCTTGGAAAGCTCCTACAATGAGCAGTTCTTC. The encoded protein is CASSLESSYNEQFF.

The rearrangement joins TRBV6-1 to TRBJ1-4; D is perhaps TRBD1 (5 bases). Germline V gene data show CDR1 as MNHNS and CDR2 as SASEGT. There are 16 residues in the CDR3. Deletions cut 4 bases from V and 5 bases from J, with 17 bases between. The DNA of the CDR3 is TGTGCCAGCAGTGCCCCCCCAGGGATAGGCAATGAAAAACTGTTTTTT. Translated: CASSAPPGIGNEKLFF.

Written as DNA, the CDR3 is TGTGCCAGCAGTTTAGACTCCTTCGGGTACAATGAGCAGTTCTTC. Translation gives CASSLDSFGYNEQFF. The rearrangement links TRBV25-1 to TRBJ2-1; D is uncertain. The CDR3 consists of 15 residues. Germline CDR1 is MGHDK and CDR2 is SYGVNS. Between the trimmed V and J ends, which lost 5 bases and 4 bases, there was a span of 15 bases.

As concerns this clone: The same CDR3 is also encoded by other DNA sequences in this sample. The V gene is TRBV5-1, the J gene TRBJ2-2, with 8 bases lining up with TRBD2. In germline, CDR1 is SGHRS, CDR2 YFSETQ. The CDR3 loop spans 15 amino acids. V was clipped by 6 bases and J by 4 bases; unmatched bases: 8. Here the CDR3 reads CASTPPGGGTGELFF. The CDR3 coding sequence is TGCGCCAGCACCCCACCGGGAGGGGGCACCGGGGAGCTGTTTTTT. Drawing the rest from reference TRBV5-1 and TRBJ2-2, the complete variable domain is KAGVTQTPRYLIKTRGQQVTLSCSPISGHRSVSWYQQTPGQGLQFLFEYFSETQRNKGNFPGRFSGRQFSNSRSEMNVSTLELGDSALYLCASTPPGGGTGELFFGEGSRLTVL.

The rearrangement uses TRBV6-6 and TRBJ1-2; no reliable D call. Germline V gene sequence: CDR1 MNHNY, CDR2 SVGAGI (reference sequence). CDR3 length equals 10 residues. V lost 8 bases, J lost 13 bases, and 14 bases lay in between. The DNA for the CDR3 is TGTGCCAGCGGTCAGACGGCCCTCACCTTC. It yields the protein CASGQTALTF.

This chain uses TRBV5-6 with TRBJ2-1; 9 nucleotides match TRBD1. With V trimmed by 2 bases and J by 3 bases, 15 bases remained unmatched. CDR3 length: 19 amino acids. Germline V lookup: CDR1 SGHDT, CDR2 YYEEEE. CDR3 coding DNA: TGTGCCAGCAGCTTTGTAAACCCCACCCCGGGACAGGGCTACAATGAGCAGTTCTTC. Protein sequence: CASSFVNPTPGQGYNEQFF.

This sequence joins TRBV28 and TRBJ2-7; D could derive from TRBD1 or TRBD2 (5 bases each). Germline CDR1 is MDHEN and CDR2 is SYDVKM. CDR3 size: 14 residues. With 6 bases removed from V and 0 bases from J, the gap between germline ends came to 12 bases. Here the CDR3 reads CASRTRDHSYEQYF. In nucleotides, the CDR3 is TGTGCCAGCAGGACCCGGGACCACTCCTACGAGCAGTACTTC.

The chain joins TRBV6-5 to TRBJ1-1, with no clear D. The CDR3 is 13 amino acids. V was trimmed by 6 bases and J by 1 base, leaving 9 bases between them. Germline V lookup: CDR1 MNHEY, CDR2 SVGAGI. CDR3 sequence reads: CASSPGWNTEAFF. DNA of the CDR3: TGTGCCAGCAGCCCGGGGTGGAACACTGAAGCTTTCTTT.

The J gene is TRBJ2-2, the V gene TRBV29-1; possible D gene TRBD1, 5 bases. Germline CDR1 is SQVTM and CDR2 is ANQGSEA. The CDR3 runs to 13 residues. Trimming took 6 bases from V and 5 from J, leaving 13 bases between them. This CDR3 is CSVRPPGTGELFF. For the CDR3, the DNA is TGCAGCGTGCGGCCCCCAGGGACCGGGGAGCTGTTTTTT.

The chain recombines TRBV28 with TRBJ2-1; D is unresolved. CDR1 MDHEN and CDR2 SYDVKM come from the germline V gene. Trimming stripped 10 bases from V and 0 bases from J, with 13 bases between. The CDR3 runs 14 residues. The CDR3 reads CATWGSPSYNEQFF. As DNA, the CDR3 is TGTGCCACCTGGGGTTCACCCTCCTACAATGAGCAGTTCTTC.

This clone came up once. The rearrangement links TRBV6-5 to TRBJ1-2; no clear D gene. From germline, CDR1 is MNHEY and CDR2 SVGAGI. The CDR3 contains 13 residues. The V and J ends lost 5 bases and 2 bases respectively, with 9 bases between them. The CDR3 is CASSRDKNYGYTF. CDR3 sequence (DNA): TGTGCCAGCAGTCGGGATAAAAACTATGGCTACACCTTC.

This sequence joins TRBV5-1 and TRBJ2-3, with D uncertain. Per germline, CDR1 SGHRS and CDR2 YFSETQ. Trimming cost V 4 bases and J 0 bases, with 12 bases left between them. The CDR3 covers 15 residues. The CDR3 here is CASSRWGTSTDTQYF. DNA for the CDR3: TGCGCCAGCAGCAGATGGGGAACTAGCACAGATACGCAGTATTTT.

The rearrangement joins TRBV6-5 to TRBJ2-7; weak D call: TRBD2 (6 bases). This CDR3 contains 14 residues. Germline lookup yields CDR1 MNHEY and CDR2 SVGAGI. V was shortened by 5 bases and J by 2 bases, with 13 bases between the two germline ends. The CDR3 DNA reads as TGTGCCAGCAGTCGGGACTCACGGGCCTACGAGCAGTACTTC. Translated, it gives CASSRDSRAYEQYF.

The chain is built from TRBV6-5 and TRBJ2-5; TRBD1 matches at 7 bases. CDR3 length: 14 residues. Germline assignment: CDR1 MNHEY and CDR2 SVGAGI. V lost 5 bases, J lost 2 bases, and 5 bases stayed unmatched. The CDR3 nucleotides are TGTGCCAGCAGTCAGGGGACAGTACAAGAGACCCAGTACTTC. Translation: CASSQGTVQETQYF.

This clone was seen only once. This chain joins TRBV7-3 and TRBJ2-3; a possible D gene is TRBD2 (5 bases). The CDR3 sequence is 14 residues long. Germline V CDR1 and CDR2: SGHTA, FQGTGA. V shed 1 base and J shed 3 bases, with 8 bases lying between them. The CDR3 region is CASSLMSGTDTQYF. CDR3 in DNA: TGTGCCAGCAGCTTAATGTCGGGGACAGATACGCAGTATTTT.

This rearrangement joins TRBV19 to TRBJ2-1; 7 bases line up with TRBD2. This CDR3 has 13 amino acids. Trimming at V came to 4 bases and at J to 6 bases, leaving 3 bases not matched to a gene. Germline lookup yields CDR1 LNHDA and CDR2 SQIVND (reference sequence). The CDR3 protein is CASSSGEGNEQFF. The CDR3 DNA reads TGTGCCAGTAGTAGCGGGGAGGGCAATGAGCAGTTCTTC.

The chain combines TRBV20-1 with TRBJ2-7; D not certain. V lost 7 bases to trimming and J lost 1 base, with 5 bases between them. Germline loops: CDR1 DFQATT, CDR2 SNEGSKA (reference sequence). There are 10 residues in the CDR3. The CDR3 protein is CSVGSYEQYF. CDR3 sequence (DNA): TGCAGTGTTGGTTCCTACGAGCAGTACTTC.

This clone has ten or more counts. This sequence joins TRBV5-1 and TRBJ2-3; D might be TRBD1 (6 bases). Trimming took off 0 bases at V and 1 base at J, with 6 bases between the two ends. There are 14 residues in the CDR3. Germline V CDR1 and CDR2: SGHRS, YFSETQ. In nucleotides, the CDR3 is TGCGCCAGCAGCTTGGCAGGGGGCACAGATACGCAGTATTTT. Translated, it gives CASSLAGGTDTQYF.

This chain connects TRBV19 to TRBJ2-7; a weak D match, TRBD2 (7 bases). This CDR3 is built from 13 residues. Germline CDR1 is LNHDA and CDR2 is SQIVND (reference sequence). Trimming took off 7 bases at V and 5 bases at J, with 15 bases between the two ends. The DNA of the CDR3 is TGTGCCAGTAACCCCGCGGGGGCCCACGAGCAGTACTTC. This translates into CASNPAGAHEQYF.

V and J are TRBV11-3 and TRBJ2-7, with 9 positions matching TRBD2. V lost 5 bases and J lost 7; bases outside the gene matches: 18. The CDR3 is 17 amino acids. Germline V gene lookup returns CDR1 SGHNT and CDR2 YENEEA. The CDR3 sequence: CASSPPISRGAGGEQYF. The CDR3 DNA sequence: TGTGCCAGCAGCCCCCCTATTTCGAGGGGAGCGGGAGGTGAGCAGTACTTC.

The gene calls are TRBV4-2 and TRBJ1-4; no firm D call. The CDR3 loop spans 14 amino acids. Germline CDR1 reads LGHNA; CDR2 reads YNFKEQ. Trimming took 1 base from V and 3 from J, leaving 6 bases between them. CDR3 residues: CASSQVGSNEKLFF. As DNA, the CDR3 is TGTGCCAGCAGCCAAGTGGGGTCTAATGAAAAACTGTTTTTT.